This record looks at one T cell receptor beta chain sequence and its context. In TCRdb, the 5' RACE reads were re-called with MiXCR into one record per CDR3 protein. Of about 110,000 distinct CDR3 sequences in the sample, about 25% are singletons; the top ten hold around 12%. The sample belongs to a study of CD8 T cells in ankylosing spondylitis. Trimming shortened V by 1 base and J by 4 bases, and 5 bases separated the two germline ends. The germline gives CDR1 MNHNS, CDR2 SASEGT. This CDR3 is built from 13 residues. Sample: synovial fluid, either unsorted or a sorted T cell fraction (not recorded which). The rearrangement uses TRBV6-1 and TRBJ2-1; D is undetermined. The TCR originated in a male donor with ankylosing spondylitis. The CDR3, as DNA: TGTGCCAGCAGTGAAGAACCGTACAATGAGCAGTTCTTC. Translation: CASSEEPYNEQFF.